One sample yielded the 26 T cell receptor beta chains listed below, sequenced in a study of response to subunit inactivated influenza vaccine. TCRdb re-called the RT-PCR reads through MiXCR, storing one row per CDR3 protein. The sample shows under 750,000 distinct CDR3 sequences, approximately 10% of them seen only once. The material sequenced was PBMCs from blood, taken on the day of vaccination. These receptors all come from a man aged 50 to 60 who received an inactivated influenza vaccine.

The chain is built from TRBV20-1 and TRBJ2-1; D call uncertain. Germline CDR1 DFQATT, CDR2 SNEGSKA (reference sequence). Trimming stripped 3 bases from V and 2 bases from J, with 11 bases between. This CDR3 has 14 amino acids. The CDR3, as DNA: TGCAGTGCTAGCGGTCAAGACCCCTACAATGAGCAGTTCTTC. It translates to CSASGQDPYNEQFF.

The rearrangement joins TRBV10-3 to TRBJ1-5; D not certain. V gave up 0 bases and J gave up 4 bases, with 10 bases separating them. This CDR3 region has 15 residues. Germline V gene lookup returns CDR1 ENHRY and CDR2 SYGVKD. The CDR3 loop reads CAISESKGFNQPQHF. In DNA, the CDR3 is TGTGCCATCAGTGAGTCGAAGGGATTTAATCAGCCCCAGCATTTT.

At least ten counts were recorded for this clonotype. This sequence joins TRBV29-1 and TRBJ2-2, with 10 bases fitting TRBD1. The CDR3 loop spans 14 amino acids. Germline CDR1 is SQVTM and CDR2 is ANQGSEA. V gave up 6 bases and J gave up 3 bases; unmatched junction bases: 4. This CDR3 is CSVTGTGDTGELFF. The CDR3 DNA follows: TGCAGCGTGACCGGGACAGGGGACACCGGGGAGCTGTTTTTT.

This clonotype has more than one count but fewer than ten. This rearrangement joins TRBV9 to TRBJ2-1; 11 positions agree with TRBD2. CDR1 is SGDLS, CDR2 YYNGEE, per germline. Trimming removed 4 bases from V and 6 bases from J; junction bases left unmatched: 9. The CDR3 consists of 16 residues. CDR3 amino acids: CASSPRLAGSFNEQFF. In DNA form, the CDR3 reads TGTGCCAGCAGCCCGCGACTAGCGGGAAGCTTCAATGAGCAGTTCTTC.

This clonotype was counted at least ten times. The V call is TRBV3-1, the J call TRBJ1-5, with D hard to call. The CDR3 has 13 amino acids. Germline V gene data show CDR1 as LGHDT and CDR2 as YNNKEL (reference sequence). V was clipped by 8 bases and J by 2 bases, with 10 bases between them. The CDR3 loop is CASAGTGNQPQHF. The CDR3 bases are TGTGCCAGCGCAGGTACCGGCAATCAGCCCCAGCATTTT.

The rearrangement links TRBV2 to TRBJ2-7; 7 bases agree with TRBD1. This CDR3 has 14 amino acids. The ends lost 3 bases at V and 6 bases at J; junction bases unmatched: 8. CDR1 SNHLY and CDR2 FYNNEI come from the germline V gene. The DNA of the CDR3 is TGTGCCAGCAGTGAGCGACAGGGTAAACCCGAGCAGTACTTC. Residues: CASSERQGKPEQYF.

Only a few counts were recorded for this clonotype. V usage is TRBV28 and J usage is TRBJ2-5; weak D call: TRBD1 (6 bases). Germline CDR1 reads MDHEN; CDR2 reads SYDVKM. CDR3 length: 15 amino acids. V dropped 5 bases and J dropped 4 bases, with 17 bases sitting between them. Here the CDR3 reads CASSLPTGLGETQYF. The CDR3 region has the DNA TGTGCCAGCAGTCTCCCCACAGGGTTAGGAGAGACCCAGTACTTC.

This clonotype was seen more than once but under ten times. This sequence joins TRBV12-3 or TRBV12-4 and TRBJ2-2, with no clear D. The CDR3 has 14 residues. The V end was cut by 6 bases, the J end by 3 bases, with 11 bases between. This CDR3 reads CASSARKHTGELFF. The DNA of the CDR3 is TGTGCCAGCAGCGCCAGAAAACACACCGGGGAGCTGTTTTTT.

The chain carries TRBV30 and TRBJ2-3; the D is unclear. Trimming left V 1 base short and J 6 bases short, with 8 bases between. CDR1 and CDR2 (germline): GTSNPN, SVGIG (reference sequence). The CDR3 has 12 residues. DNA for the CDR3: TGTGCCTGGAGTGCCTCTTCGGATACGCAGTATTTT. Its translation: CAWSASSDTQYF.

This clonotype was detected a few times. The chain links TRBV20-1 to TRBJ2-1, with a weak D call TRBD1 (6 bases). Germline V gives CDR1 DFQATT, CDR2 SNEGSKA (reference sequence). The V end was cut by 6 bases, the J end by 1 base, with 13 bases between. The CDR3 runs 14 residues. The CDR3 nucleotides are TGCAGTGCAATACGCAGGGGATCCTACAATGAGCAGTTCTTC. Translating gives CSAIRRGSYNEQFF.

V and J are TRBV4-1 and TRBJ2-5, with D perhaps TRBD2 (6 bases). CDR1 is MGHRA and CDR2 is YSYEKL in the germline V gene. CDR3 length: 14 residues. The germline V and J ends were trimmed by 4 bases and 3 bases, with 12 bases remaining between them. In DNA form, the CDR3 reads TGCGCCAGCAGCCTGGGGACTTTCAAAGAGACCCAGTACTTC. Encoded protein: CASSLGTFKETQYF.

The rearrangement uses TRBV12-3 or TRBV12-4 and TRBJ2-7, with 14 bases lining up with TRBD2. Unmatched junction bases numbered 19, after V lost 4 bases and J lost 2 bases. The CDR3 contains 21 residues. DNA for the CDR3: TGTGCCAGCAGTTATAGCTTCGGGACTAGCGGGAGTTATGGAGATCCCTACGAGCAGTACTTC. Translation: CASSYSFGTSGSYGDPYEQYF.

In its sample, this clonotype was seen a few times. The chain combines TRBV25-1 with TRBJ1-5, with 9 bases identical to TRBD1. V lost 4 bases and J lost 3; bases outside the gene matches: 1. Per germline, CDR1 MGHDK and CDR2 SYGVNS. The CDR3 covers 14 residues. CDR3 DNA: TGTGCCAGCAGTGGACAGGGGGTCAATCAGCCCCAGCATTTT. This encodes CASSGQGVNQPQHF.

This clonotype came up a few times. The rearrangement joins TRBV4-3 to TRBJ2-7, with TRBD2 matching over 14 bases. Germline trimming cut 0 bases from V and 6 bases from J; bases unmatched to any gene: 4. CDR3 length: 16 amino acids. The germline gives CDR1 LGHNA, CDR2 YSLEER. CDR3 amino acids: CASSQDSGLAGVEQYF. Here the CDR3 DNA reads TGCGCCAGCAGCCAAGATTCGGGACTAGCGGGAGTCGAGCAGTACTTC.

This clonotype was seen repeatedly, ten times or more. The chain is built from TRBV6-4 and TRBJ2-3, with 7 bases aligning to TRBD1. The germline gives CDR1 MRHNA, CDR2 SNTAGT. This CDR3 region has 13 residues. The V and J ends lost 3 bases and 4 bases, in that order; junction bases with no gene match: 1. Written as DNA, the CDR3 is TGTGCCAGCAGTGAGACAGGGTCAGATACGCAGTATTTT. Translation gives CASSETGSDTQYF.

This clonotype came up a few times. The CDR3 is CASRSGGVEGSQHF. The CDR3 DNA sequence: TGTGCCAGCCGCTCCGGGGGAGTCGAGGGGTCCCAGCATTTT. The rearrangement joins TRBV28 to TRBJ1-5; possible D gene TRBD1, 5 bases. Per germline, CDR1 MDHEN and CDR2 SYDVKM. The V gene lost 8 bases and the J gene lost 11 bases, with 22 bases spanning the gap. The CDR3 is 14 amino acids.

This clonotype came up many times. CDR3 bases: TGTGCCAGCAGTTTCGGTTTCCTAGGGGCGGCCGGGGAGCTGTTTTTT. This codes for CASSFGFLGAAGELFF. The V and J genes are TRBV27 and TRBJ2-2, with D possibly matching TRBD1 (5 bases). Germline values: CDR1 MNHEY, CDR2 SMNVEV (reference sequence). V lost 3 bases, J lost 6 bases, and 17 bases lay in between. The CDR3 has 16 amino acids.

With regard to this clonotype: A much larger clone lies one base from this, so it may be a read error. The chain links TRBV4-2 to TRBJ2-5; D unclear. CDR3 length: 16 amino acids. CDR1 and CDR2 (germline): LGHNA, YNFKEQ. The CDR3 nucleotides are TGTGCCAGCAGCCAAGAGGGGTTAGCCGATCAAGAGACCCAGAACTTC. Its protein product is CASSQEGLADQETQNF.

This chain links TRBV10-3 with TRBJ2-1; TRBD2 matches 7 bases. Germline V lookup: CDR1 ENHRY, CDR2 SYGVKD. The V gene end was trimmed by 2 bases and the J gene end by 5 bases; junction bases not matched to a gene: 3. The CDR3 sequence is 14 residues long. The CDR3 loop reads CAISEGLADNEQFF. CDR3 DNA sequence: TGTGCCATCAGTGAGGGGCTAGCGGACAATGAGCAGTTCTTC.

This clonotype was detected ten times or more. The rearrangement links TRBV20-1 to TRBJ2-5, with D tentatively TRBD1 (6 bases). With 0 bases removed from V and 5 bases from J, the gap between germline ends came to 25 bases. Germline CDR1 is DFQATT and CDR2 is SNEGSKA (reference sequence). CDR3 length equals 18 residues. CDR3 coding DNA: TGCAGTGCTAGAGATGGTGCCCGGAACACAGGGTTTGGGGAGACCCAGTACTTC. Encoded protein: CSARDGARNTGFGETQYF.

The V gene is TRBV30, the J gene TRBJ2-1, with TRBD2 matching 10 bases. Germline CDR1 and CDR2: GTSNPN and SVGIG (reference sequence). The CDR3 spans 14 residues. Germline trimming cut 2 bases from V and 7 bases from J; bases unmatched to any gene: 5. The CDR3 DNA reads TGTGCCTGGAGTTCTAGCGGGAGAAGTAATGAGCAGTTCTTC. Protein product: CAWSSSGRSNEQFF.

This clonotype showed up just a few times. The rearrangement joins TRBV30 to TRBJ1-1, with D unclear. V lost 0 bases to trimming and J lost 1 base, with 6 bases between them. Germline V CDR1 and CDR2: GTSNPN, SVGIG (reference sequence). The CDR3 is 13 amino acids. CDR3 sequence (DNA): TGTGCCTGGAGTGTACGGGAGAACACTGAAGCTTTCTTT. This translates into CAWSVRENTEAFF. Full variable domain (remainder filled in from reference TRBV30 and TRBJ1-1): SQTIHQWPATLVQPVGSPLSLECTVEGTSNPNLYWYRQAAGRGLQLLFYSVGIGQISSEVPQNLSASRPQDRQFILSSKKLLLSDSGFYLCAWSVRENTEAFFGQGTRLTVV.

The chain joins TRBV5-1 to TRBJ2-3; 7 positions agree with TRBD2. The V gene end was trimmed by 5 bases and the J gene end by 5 bases; junction bases not matched to a gene: 5. Germline values: CDR1 SGHRS, CDR2 YFSETQ. CDR3 length: 13 amino acids. The CDR3 region has the DNA TGCGCCAGCAGTTTAGCGGGTCTAGATACGCAGTATTTT. It is translated as CASSLAGLDTQYF.

The J gene is TRBJ2-5, the V gene TRBV18; D could derive from TRBD1 or TRBD2 (6 bases each). CDR3 length: 16 residues. CDR1 is KGHSH, CDR2 LQKENI, per germline. Trimming pared 0 bases from V and 2 bases from J, leaving 13 bases between. The CDR3 protein is CASSPPLRGRQETQYF. The CDR3 DNA sequence: TGTGCCAGCTCACCACCGCTTCGGGGGCGGCAAGAGACCCAGTACTTC.

This clonotype was recorded only once. The chain combines TRBV2 with TRBJ2-7; D is possibly TRBD1 (5 bases). This CDR3 region has 16 residues. The germline V gene has CDR1 SNHLY and CDR2 FYNNEI. V was shortened by 6 bases and J by 1 base, with 19 bases between the two germline ends. The CDR3 here is CASRVTQGLPSYEQYF. The CDR3 DNA reads TGTGCCAGCAGGGTAACCCAGGGCTTACCATCCTACGAGCAGTACTTC.

This clonotype was counted between two and nine times. The CDR3 protein is CASSQGQGAAGANVLTF. CDR3 sequence (DNA): TGTGCCAGCAGTCAAGGACAGGGGGCTGCTGGGGCCAACGTCCTGACTTTC. V is TRBV6-2 or TRBV6-3 and J is TRBJ2-6; the match to TRBD1 covers 11 bases. The CDR3 extends over 17 amino acids. Germline-derived CDR1 and CDR2 are MNHEY and SVGEGT. The ends lost 5 bases at V and 2 bases at J; junction bases unmatched: 5.